This T cell receptor beta chain was identified during a study of blood T cells in healthy people across ages. Overall study: Template switching caught about one barcoded beta molecule for each two T cells. Findings and limits, study-wide: Greater diversity and more naive CD4+ cells were seen in long-lived donors than in aged donors. Estimated diversity across one million T cells was deemed an underestimate.

Comments on this clonotype: Its specificity is unknown.

A second PCR of about 6 to 11 cycles used a sample-barcoded 5' primer and a J-beta primer mix. Each cDNA molecule was tagged by a template-switch adaptor with 12 random nucleotides. TCRdb called the 5' RACE reads again in MiXCR, with one record for every CDR3 protein. The sample has about 680,000 distinct CDR3 sequences, around 49% seen once. This CDR3 region has 15 residues. In germline, CDR1 is SNHLY, CDR2 FYNNEI. V trimming: 6 bases; J trimming: 0 bases; junction bases outside the gene matches: 6. The chain couples TRBV2 to TRBJ1-2, with 8 bases aligning to TRBD1. This TCR was recovered from an older woman in good health. The specimen sequenced was blood. The CDR3 loop is CASSRTGLTNYGYTF. CDR3 nucleotides: TGTGCCAGCAGCCGGACAGGGCTGACTAACTATGGCTACACCTTC.